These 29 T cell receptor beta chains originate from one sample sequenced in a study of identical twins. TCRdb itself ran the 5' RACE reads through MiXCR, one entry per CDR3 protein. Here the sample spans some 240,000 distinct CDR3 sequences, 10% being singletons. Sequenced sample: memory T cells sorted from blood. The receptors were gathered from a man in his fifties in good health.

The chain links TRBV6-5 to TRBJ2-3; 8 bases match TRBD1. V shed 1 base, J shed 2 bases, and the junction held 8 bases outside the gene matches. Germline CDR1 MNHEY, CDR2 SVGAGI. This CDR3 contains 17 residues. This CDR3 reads CASSYFSTGVSTDTQYF. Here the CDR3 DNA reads TGTGCCAGCAGTTACTTCTCGACAGGGGTGTCCACAGATACGCAGTATTTT.

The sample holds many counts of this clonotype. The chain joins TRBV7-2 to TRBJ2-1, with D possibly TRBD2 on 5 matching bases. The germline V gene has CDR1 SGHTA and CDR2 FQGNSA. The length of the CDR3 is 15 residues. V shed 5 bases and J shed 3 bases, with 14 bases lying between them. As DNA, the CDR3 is TGTGCCAGCAGCCCATCTTCCGGGAACTACAATGAGCAGTTCTTC. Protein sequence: CASSPSSGNYNEQFF.

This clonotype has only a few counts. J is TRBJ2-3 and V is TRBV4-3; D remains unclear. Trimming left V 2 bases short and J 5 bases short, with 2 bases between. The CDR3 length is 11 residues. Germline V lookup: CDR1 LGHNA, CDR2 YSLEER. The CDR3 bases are TGCGCCAGCAGCCAACTAGATACGCAGTATTTT. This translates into CASSQLDTQYF.

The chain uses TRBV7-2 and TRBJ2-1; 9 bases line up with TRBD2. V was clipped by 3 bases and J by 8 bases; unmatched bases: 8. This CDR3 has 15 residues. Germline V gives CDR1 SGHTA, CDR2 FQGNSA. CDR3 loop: CASSFQGGGADEQFF. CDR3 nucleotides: TGTGCCAGCAGCTTTCAAGGCGGGGGGGCTGATGAGCAGTTCTTC.

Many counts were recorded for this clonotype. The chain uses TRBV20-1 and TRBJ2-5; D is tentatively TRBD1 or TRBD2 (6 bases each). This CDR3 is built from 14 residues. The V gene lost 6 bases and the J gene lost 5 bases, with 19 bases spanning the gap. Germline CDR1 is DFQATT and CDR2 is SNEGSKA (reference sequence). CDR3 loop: CSAWGTTGGETQYF. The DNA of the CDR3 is TGCAGTGCGTGGGGGACAACAGGAGGGGAGACCCAGTACTTC.

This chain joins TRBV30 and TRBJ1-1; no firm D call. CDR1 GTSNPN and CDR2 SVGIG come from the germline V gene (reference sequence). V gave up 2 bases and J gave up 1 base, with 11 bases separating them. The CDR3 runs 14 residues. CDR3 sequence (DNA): TGTGCCTGGAGTCTCCGTAATTCGAACACTGAAGCTTTCTTT. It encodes CAWSLRNSNTEAFF.

CDR3: CASSLAVKTQYF. The CDR3 DNA sequence: TGTGCCAGCAGCTTAGCGGTAAAGACCCAGTACTTC. This chain joins TRBV7-9 and TRBJ2-5; D not resolved. V shed 0 bases and J shed 6 bases, with 5 bases lying between them. The germline V gene has CDR1 SEHNR and CDR2 FQNEAQ (reference sequence). The CDR3 totals 12 residues.

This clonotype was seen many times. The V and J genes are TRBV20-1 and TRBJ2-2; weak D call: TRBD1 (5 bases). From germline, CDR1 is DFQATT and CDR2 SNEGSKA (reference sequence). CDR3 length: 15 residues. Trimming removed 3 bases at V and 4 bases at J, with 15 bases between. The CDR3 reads CSASSPGIGTGELFF. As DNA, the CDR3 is TGCAGTGCTAGTTCCCCAGGGATTGGCACCGGGGAGCTGTTTTTT.

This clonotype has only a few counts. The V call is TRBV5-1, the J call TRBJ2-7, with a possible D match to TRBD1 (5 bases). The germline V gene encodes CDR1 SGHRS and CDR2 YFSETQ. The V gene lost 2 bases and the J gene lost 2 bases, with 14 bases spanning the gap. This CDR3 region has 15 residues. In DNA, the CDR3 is TGCGCCAGCAGCTTAACGCCCCAGGGCACCTACGAGCAGTACTTC. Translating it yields CASSLTPQGTYEQYF.

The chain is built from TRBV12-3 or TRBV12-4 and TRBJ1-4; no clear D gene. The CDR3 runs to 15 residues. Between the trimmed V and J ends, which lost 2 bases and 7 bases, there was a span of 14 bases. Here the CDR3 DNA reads TGTGCCAGCAGTTTAACTACGGACGGAAGTGAAAAACTGTTTTTT. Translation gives CASSLTTDGSEKLFF.

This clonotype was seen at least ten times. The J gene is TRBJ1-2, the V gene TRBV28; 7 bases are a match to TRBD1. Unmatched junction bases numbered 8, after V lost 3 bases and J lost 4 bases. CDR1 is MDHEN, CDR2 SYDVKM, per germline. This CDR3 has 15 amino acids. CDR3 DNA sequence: TGTGCCAGCAGTTTTACAGGGGTTCAGTCCTATGGCTACACCTTC. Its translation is CASSFTGVQSYGYTF.

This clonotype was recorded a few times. CDR3 protein: CASSMVNTEAFF. The CDR3 coding sequence is TGTGCCAGCAGTATGGTGAACACTGAAGCTTTCTTT. The rearrangement links TRBV28 to TRBJ1-1; D not resolved. Germline CDR1 reads MDHEN; CDR2 reads SYDVKM. The CDR3 spans 12 residues. With 5 bases removed from V and 0 bases from J, the gap between germline ends came to 4 bases.

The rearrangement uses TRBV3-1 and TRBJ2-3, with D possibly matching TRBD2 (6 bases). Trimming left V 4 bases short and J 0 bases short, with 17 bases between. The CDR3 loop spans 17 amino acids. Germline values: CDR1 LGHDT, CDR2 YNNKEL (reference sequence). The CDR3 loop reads CASSRTGLSVSTDTQYF. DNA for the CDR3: TGTGCCAGCAGCCGGACGGGACTTTCCGTAAGCACAGATACGCAGTATTTT.

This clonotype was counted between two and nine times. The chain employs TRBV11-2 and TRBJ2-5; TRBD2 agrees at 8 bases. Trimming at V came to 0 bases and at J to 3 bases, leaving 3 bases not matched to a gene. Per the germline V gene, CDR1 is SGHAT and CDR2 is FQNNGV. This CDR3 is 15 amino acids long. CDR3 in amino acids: CASSLEFGGEETQYF. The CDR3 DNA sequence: TGTGCCAGCAGCTTAGAGTTCGGGGGGGAAGAGACCCAGTACTTC.

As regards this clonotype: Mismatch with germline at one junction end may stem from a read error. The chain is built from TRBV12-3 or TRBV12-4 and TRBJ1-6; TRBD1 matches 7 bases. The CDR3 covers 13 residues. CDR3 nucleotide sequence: TGTGCCAGCAGACAGGGACAGAATTCACCCCTCCGCTTT. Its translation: CASRQGQNSPLRF.

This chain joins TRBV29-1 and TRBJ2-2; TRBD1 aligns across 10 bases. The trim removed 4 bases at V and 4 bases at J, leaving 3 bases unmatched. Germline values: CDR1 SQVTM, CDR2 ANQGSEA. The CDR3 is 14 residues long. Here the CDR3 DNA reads TGCAGCGTTGGGACAGGGGGTCCCACCGGGGAGCTGTTTTTT. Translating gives CSVGTGGPTGELFF.

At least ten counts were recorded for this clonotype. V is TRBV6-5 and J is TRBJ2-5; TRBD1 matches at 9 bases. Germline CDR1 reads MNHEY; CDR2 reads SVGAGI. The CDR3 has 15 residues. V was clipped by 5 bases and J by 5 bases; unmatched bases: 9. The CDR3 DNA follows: TGTGCCAGCAGTAACTTAGGACAGGGGCTGGAGACCCAGTACTTC. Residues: CASSNLGQGLETQYF.

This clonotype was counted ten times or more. As DNA, the CDR3 is TGTGCCAGCTCCCCTAATGGGGCCTACAATGAGCAGTTCTTC. Translation: CASSPNGAYNEQFF. The gene calls are TRBV27 and TRBJ2-1; D unresolved. Germline CDR1 is MNHEY and CDR2 is SMNVEV (reference sequence). This CDR3 is built from 14 residues. Trimming left V 8 bases short and J 2 bases short, with 13 bases between.

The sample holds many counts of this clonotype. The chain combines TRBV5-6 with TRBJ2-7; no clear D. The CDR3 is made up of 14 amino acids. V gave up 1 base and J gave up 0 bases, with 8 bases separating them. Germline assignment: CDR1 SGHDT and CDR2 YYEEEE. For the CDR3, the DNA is TGTGCCAGCAGCTTGTCCCGGTCCTCCTACGAGCAGTACTTC. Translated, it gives CASSLSRSSYEQYF.

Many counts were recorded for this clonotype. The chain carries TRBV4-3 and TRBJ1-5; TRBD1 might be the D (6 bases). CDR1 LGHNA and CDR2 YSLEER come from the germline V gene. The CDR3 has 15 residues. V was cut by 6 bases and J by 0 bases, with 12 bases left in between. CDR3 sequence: CASSRGANSNQPQHF. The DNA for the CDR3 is TGCGCCAGCAGTCGGGGGGCAAATAGCAATCAGCCCCAGCATTTT.

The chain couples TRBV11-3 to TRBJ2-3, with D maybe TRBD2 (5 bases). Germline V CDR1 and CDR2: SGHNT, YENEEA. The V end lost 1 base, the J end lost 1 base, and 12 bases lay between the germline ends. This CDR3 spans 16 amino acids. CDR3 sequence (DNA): TGTGCCAGCAGCTTAGGGGAGTATAGCCGCACAGATACGCAGTATTTT. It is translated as CASSLGEYSRTDTQYF.

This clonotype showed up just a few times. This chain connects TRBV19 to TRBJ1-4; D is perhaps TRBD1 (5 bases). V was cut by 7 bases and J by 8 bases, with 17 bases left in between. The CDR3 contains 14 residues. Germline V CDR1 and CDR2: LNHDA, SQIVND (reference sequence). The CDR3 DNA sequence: TGTGCCAGTACATCGAGAAGGGGCAGCGAAAAACTGTTTTTT. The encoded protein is CASTSRRGSEKLFF.

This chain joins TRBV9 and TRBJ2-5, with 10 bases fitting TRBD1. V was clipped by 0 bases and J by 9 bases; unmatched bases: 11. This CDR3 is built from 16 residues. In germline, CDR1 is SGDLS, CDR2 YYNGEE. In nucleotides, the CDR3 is TGTGCCAGCAGCGTAGACTCGGGGACAGGGGCCGGGGCCCAGTACTTC. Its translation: CASSVDSGTGAGAQYF.

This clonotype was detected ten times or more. DNA of the CDR3: TGCAGTGCCCGCCGGGGACAGCCCCAGCATTTT. Its translation: CSARRGQPQHF. The rearrangement links TRBV20-1 to TRBJ1-5; D gene uncertain. V shed 6 bases and J shed 7 bases, with 10 bases lying between them. The CDR3 is 11 amino acids. Germline V gene data show CDR1 as DFQATT and CDR2 as SNEGSKA (reference sequence).

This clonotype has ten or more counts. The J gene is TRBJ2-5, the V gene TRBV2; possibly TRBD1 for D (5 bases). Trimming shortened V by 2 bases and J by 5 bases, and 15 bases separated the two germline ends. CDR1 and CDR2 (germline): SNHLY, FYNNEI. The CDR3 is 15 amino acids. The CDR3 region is CASSEKNQGLETQYF. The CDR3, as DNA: TGTGCCAGCAGTGAAAAGAATCAGGGATTGGAGACCCAGTACTTC.

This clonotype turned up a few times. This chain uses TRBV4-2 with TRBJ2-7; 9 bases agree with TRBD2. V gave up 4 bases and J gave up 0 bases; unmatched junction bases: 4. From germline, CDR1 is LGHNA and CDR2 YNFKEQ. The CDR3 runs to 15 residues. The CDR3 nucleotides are TGTGCCAGCAGCCCATCTAGCGGGAACTCCTACGAGCAGTACTTC. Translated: CASSPSSGNSYEQYF.

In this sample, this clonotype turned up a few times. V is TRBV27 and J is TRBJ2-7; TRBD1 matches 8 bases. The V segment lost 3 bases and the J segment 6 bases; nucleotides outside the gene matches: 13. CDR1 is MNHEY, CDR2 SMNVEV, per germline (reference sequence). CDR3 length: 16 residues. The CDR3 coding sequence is TGTGCCAGCAGTTTCGTAGGCGTGCAGGGGGCGGGCGAGCAGTACTTC. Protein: CASSFVGVQGAGEQYF.

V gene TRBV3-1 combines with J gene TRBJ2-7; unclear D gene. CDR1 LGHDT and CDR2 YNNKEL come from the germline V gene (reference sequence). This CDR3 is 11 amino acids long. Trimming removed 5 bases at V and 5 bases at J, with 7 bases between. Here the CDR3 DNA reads TGTGCCAGCAGCAACCCGCACGAGCAGTACTTC. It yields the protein CASSNPHEQYF.

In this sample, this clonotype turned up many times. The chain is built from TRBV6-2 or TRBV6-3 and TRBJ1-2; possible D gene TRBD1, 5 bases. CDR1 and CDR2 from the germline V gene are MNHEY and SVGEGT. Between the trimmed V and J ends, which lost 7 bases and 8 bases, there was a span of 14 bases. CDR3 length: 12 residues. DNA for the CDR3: TGTGCCAGCACTATAGGGGCGAGAGGCTACACCTTC. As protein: CASTIGARGYTF.